These 20 T cell receptor beta chains were sequenced from one sample in a study of OX40 agonist ivuxolimab in advanced cancers. Clones were sequenced by immunoSEQ multiplex PCR, and TCRdb holds only the in-frame ones, with some missing. The repertoire holds approximately 41,000 clones, with 89% as singletons. The sequenced sample was CD4+ or CD8+ T cells sorted from blood, obtained in a trial of the OX40 agonist ivuxolimab. The receptors here all came from an adult with an advanced solid tumor such as melanoma, head and neck, liver or kidney cancer.

The chain employs TRBV19 and TRBJ1-2; the D gene is possibly TRBD1 (5 bases). CDR3 length: 14 residues. Trimming cost V 3 bases and J 14 bases, with 22 bases left between them. Per germline, CDR1 LNHDA and CDR2 SQIVND (reference sequence). CDR3: CASSIRPGLTTRTF. The CDR3 region has the DNA TGTGCCAGTAGTATTCGGCCAGGGCTCACCACTAGGACCTTC.

The chain uses TRBV11-2 and TRBJ2-7; 10 positions match TRBD2. This CDR3 has 15 residues. Losses at the gene ends were 5 bases for V and 3 bases for J; bases not matched to a gene: 7. Per germline, CDR1 SGHAT and CDR2 FQNNGV. This CDR3 is CASSPLAGARYEQYF. In nucleotides, the CDR3 is TGTGCCAGCAGCCCGCTAGCGGGGGCCCGCTACGAGCAGTACTTC.

V usage is TRBV14 and J usage is TRBJ1-1, with 9 bases aligning to TRBD1. Per the germline V gene, CDR1 is SGHDN and CDR2 is FVKESK. This CDR3 is built from 15 residues. V gave up 4 bases and J gave up 0 bases; unmatched junction bases: 3. CDR3 DNA: TGTGCCAGCAGCCCGAACAGGGGGCTGAACACTGAAGCTTTCTTT. Encoded protein: CASSPNRGLNTEAFF.

The chain links TRBV11-2 to TRBJ1-2; no firm D call. Trimming removed 1 base from V and 4 bases from J, with 10 bases in between. The CDR3 has 14 residues. Germline V gene sequence: CDR1 SGHAT, CDR2 FQNNGV. The CDR3 coding sequence is TGTGCCAGCAGCTTAGTGACGAGGGCCTATGGCTACACCTTC. It is translated as CASSLVTRAYGYTF.

V usage is TRBV6-6 and J usage is TRBJ2-7, with a tentative D call TRBD2 (6 bases). CDR1 MNHNY and CDR2 SVGAGI come from the germline V gene (reference sequence). The CDR3 spans 14 residues. V lost 5 bases and J 2 bases, leaving 13 bases between the germline ends. CDR3: CASSPGAGTYEQYF. CDR3 DNA: TGTGCCAGCAGTCCCGGCGCGGGGACCTACGAGCAGTACTTC.

V and J are TRBV29-1 and TRBJ2-3; 7 positions agree with TRBD1. Per germline, CDR1 SQVTM and CDR2 ANQGSEA. The J segment lost 2 bases and the V segment lost 3 bases, leaving 2 bases of the junction unmatched. This CDR3 spans 13 amino acids. The CDR3 DNA sequence: TGCAGCGTTGAGGGACAGATCACAGATACGCAGTATTTT. Its protein is CSVEGQITDTQYF.

The chain has TRBV7-2 and TRBJ2-1; D is unresolved. Trimming stripped 2 bases from V and 5 bases from J, with 16 bases between. The CDR3 runs 16 residues. Germline CDR1 is SGHTA and CDR2 is FQGNSA. CDR3 DNA: TGTGCCAGCAGCTTATGGCCCAGAATTTCTCACAATGAGCAGTTCTTC. This codes for CASSLWPRISHNEQFF. Full variable domain (remainder filled in from reference TRBV7-2 and TRBJ2-1): GAGVSQSPSNKVTEKGKDVELRCDPISGHTALYWYRQSLGQGLEFLIYFQGNSAPDKSGLPSDRFSAERTGGSVSTLTIQRTQQEDSAVYLCASSLWPRISHNEQFFGPGTRLTVL.

As DNA, the CDR3 is TGTGCCAGTAGTATAGGAGCAACAGGGGGTTATGAGCAGTTCTTC. This sequence encodes CASSIGATGGYEQFF. This sequence joins TRBV19 and TRBJ2-1, with 8 bases aligning to TRBD1. The CDR3 length is 15 residues. The ends lost 1 base at V and 8 bases at J; junction bases unmatched: 7. Looked up from germline, CDR1 is LNHDA and CDR2 is SQIVND (reference sequence).

V gene TRBV10-3 combines with J gene TRBJ2-2; 10 positions match TRBD1. CDR3 length: 15 residues. The germline CDR1 and CDR2 sequences are ENHRY and SYGVKD. The J segment lost 4 bases and the V segment lost 6 bases, leaving 5 bases of the junction unmatched. CDR3 protein: CAISRGQGSTGELFF. The CDR3, as DNA: TGTGCCATCAGCCGGGGACAGGGGTCCACCGGGGAGCTGTTTTTT.

This clone has just one count. The V gene is TRBV5-1, the J gene TRBJ2-2; 7 bases agree with TRBD1. The CDR3 extends over 17 amino acids. Trimming took 0 bases from V and 5 from J; bases not matched to a gene: 10. Germline-derived CDR1 and CDR2 are SGHRS and YFSETQ. The CDR3 loop is CASSLEVGQPGTGELFF. The CDR3 DNA reads as TGCGCCAGCAGCTTGGAAGTGGGACAGCCTGGGACCGGGGAGCTGTTTTTT.

The V gene is TRBV6-5, the J gene TRBJ1-4; no reliable D call. Germline CDR1 is MNHEY and CDR2 is SVGAGI. The V end was cut by 6 bases, the J end by 4 bases, with 12 bases between. The CDR3 consists of 14 residues. The CDR3 loop is CASRDAGGNEKLFF. For the CDR3, the DNA is TGTGCCAGCAGGGACGCCGGAGGTAATGAAAAACTGTTTTTT.

The gene calls are TRBV5-1 and TRBJ2-5, with 7 bases matching TRBD1. V shed 0 bases and J 3 bases; nucleotides not matched to a gene: 2. Germline V CDR1 and CDR2: SGHRS, YFSETQ. The CDR3 length is 14 residues. CDR3: CASSLGGQKETQYF. The CDR3 DNA follows: TGCGCCAGCAGCTTGGGGGGACAGAAAGAGACCCAGTACTTC. Full variable domain (remainder filled in from reference TRBV5-1 and TRBJ2-5): KAGVTQTPRYLIKTRGQQVTLSCSPISGHRSVSWYQQTPGQGLQFLFEYFSETQRNKGNFPGRFSGRQFSNSRSEMNVSTLELGDSALYLCASSLGGQKETQYFGPGTRLLVL.

The V gene is TRBV7-3, the J gene TRBJ2-3; tentatively, D is TRBD1 (6 bases). Germline values: CDR1 SGHTA, CDR2 FQGTGA. With 3 bases removed from V and 10 bases from J, the gap between germline ends came to 11 bases. The CDR3 sequence is 12 residues long. The CDR3 coding sequence is TGTGCCAGCAGCTTCGCACAGGGAGCGCAGTATTTT. Translated, it gives CASSFAQGAQYF. The entire variable domain, with the rest obtained from reference TRBV7-3 and TRBJ2-3, is as follows: GAGVSQTPSNKVTEKGKYVELRCDPISGHTALYWYRQSLGQGPEFLIYFQGTGAADDSGLPNDRFFAVRPEGSVSTLKIQRTERGDSAVYLCASSFAQGAQYFGPGTRLTVL.

The genes are TRBV11-1 and TRBJ2-7; D is uncertain. Germline values: CDR1 SGHAT, CDR2 FQDESV (reference sequence). The V and J ends lost 1 base and 3 bases respectively, with 10 bases between them. CDR3 length: 14 residues. This chain's CDR3 is CASSLDGVRYEQYF. The CDR3 region has the DNA TGTGCCAGCAGCTTAGATGGGGTTCGCTACGAGCAGTACTTC. The complete variable domain, with remaining parts taken from reference TRBV11-1 and TRBJ2-7, reads EAEVAQSPRYKITEKSQAVAFWCDPISGHATLYWYRQILGQGPELLVQFQDESVVDDSQLPKDRFSAERLKGVDSTLKIQPAELGDSAMYLCASSLDGVRYEQYFGPGTRLTVT.

This clone is medium-sized (0.01 to 0.1%) within its sample. V usage is TRBV2 and J usage is TRBJ1-1, with D perhaps matching TRBD1 (5 bases). CDR1 SNHLY and CDR2 FYNNEI come from the germline V gene. The CDR3 loop spans 12 amino acids. Trimming stripped 7 bases from V and 4 bases from J, with 10 bases between. The CDR3 DNA reads TGTGCCAGCATGGGGACCGGCACTGAAGCTTTCTTT. Translated, it gives CASMGTGTEAFF. Based on the CDR3 plus reference TRBV2 and TRBJ1-1, the full variable domain is EPEVTQTPSHQVTQMGQEVILRCVPISNHLYFYWYRQILGQKVEFLVSFYNNEISEKSEIFDDQFSVERPDGSNFTLKIRSTKLEDSAMYFCASMGTGTEAFFGQGTRLTVV.

This chain joins TRBV19 and TRBJ2-1; D unclear. The CDR3 consists of 14 residues. Germline V gives CDR1 LNHDA, CDR2 SQIVND (reference sequence). Trimming removed 7 bases from V and 5 bases from J, with 15 bases in between. The CDR3 region is CASMMRQVNNEQFF. The CDR3 nucleotides read TGTGCCAGTATGATGAGGCAGGTGAACAATGAGCAGTTCTTC. Based on the CDR3 plus reference TRBV19 and TRBJ2-1, the full variable domain is DGGITQSPKYLFRKEGQNVTLSCEQNLNHDAMYWYRQDPGQGLRLIYYSQIVNDFQKGDIAEGYSVSREKKESFPLTVTSAQKNPTAFYLCASMMRQVNNEQFFGPGTRLTVL.

The chain couples TRBV7-9 to TRBJ2-6; D gene ambiguous. Trimming left V 9 bases short and J 3 bases short, with 9 bases between. Germline assignment: CDR1 SEHNR and CDR2 FQNEAQ (reference sequence). The CDR3 loop spans 13 amino acids. CDR3 loop: CASTVVGANVLTF. The CDR3 DNA reads TGTGCCAGTACGGTGGTTGGGGCCAACGTCCTGACTTTC. The full variable domain, rest sourced from reference TRBV7-9 and TRBJ2-6, is DTGVSQNPRHKITKRGQNVTFRCDPISEHNRLYWYRQTLGQGPEFLTYFQNEAQLEKSRLLSDRFSAERPKGSFSTLEIQRTEQGDSAMYLCASTVVGANVLTFGAGSRLTVL.

J is TRBJ1-2 and V is TRBV5-8; D uncertain. The V end lost 4 bases, the J end lost 8 bases, and 21 bases lay between the germline ends. This CDR3 spans 15 amino acids. Germline CDR1 is SGHTS and CDR2 is YDEGEE. The CDR3 sequence: CASSGRGGLGLGYTF. CDR3 bases: TGTGCCAGCAGCGGACGAGGTGGCCTTGGTTTAGGCTACACCTTC. Using reference TRBV5-8 and TRBJ1-2 for the parts outside the CDR3, the full variable domain is EAGVTQSPTHLIKTRGQQATLRCSPISGHTSVYWYQQALGLGLQFLLWYDEGEERNRGNFPPRFSGRQFPNYSSELNVNALELEDSALYLCASSGRGGLGLGYTFGSGTRLTVV.

This clone occurred once. J is TRBJ1-2 and V is TRBV7-3; unclear D gene. Germline V gene data show CDR1 as SGHTA and CDR2 as FQGTGA. V dropped 2 bases and J dropped 8 bases, with 12 bases sitting between them. This CDR3 has 13 amino acids. The CDR3: CASSLQRFDGYTF. The CDR3 bases are TGTGCCAGCAGCTTACAAAGGTTCGACGGCTACACCTTC.

This clone was seen a single time. J is TRBJ1-6 and V is TRBV6-1; 8 bases map to TRBD1. The germline gives CDR1 MNHNS, CDR2 SASEGT. J was trimmed by 10 bases and V by 2 bases; bases with no gene match: 4. This CDR3 contains 14 residues. This chain's CDR3 is CASSEQGARSPLHF. CDR3 nucleotides: TGTGCCAGCAGTGAACAGGGGGCGCGATCACCCCTCCACTTT.